Included here is one T cell receptor (beta chain) sequence, with context. Its specificity is unknown. The record originates from a study of STAT5B mutations in CD4+ large granular lymphocyte leukemia. The study's findings and limits: Top patient clones used TRBV06 genes more often: 8/27 versus 2/35 in controls.

The assay was run at survey level. The assay was immunoSEQ multiplex PCR, and TCRdb's table has in-frame clones only and misses some. The profile covers 9,800 or so clones, with approximately 83% appearing a single time and about two thirds taken by the ten largest. The CDR3 runs 14 residues. With 3 bases clipped from V and 5 bases from J, the junction kept 2 bases outside the gene matches. Germline assignment: CDR1 SGHRS and CDR2 YFSETQ. The clonotype comes from a man between 60 and 75 years old with CD4+ T-cell large granular lymphocyte leukemia. The specimen was PBMCs. This chain links TRBV5-1 with TRBJ1-5, with 10 bases matching TRBD1. The CDR3 DNA is TGCGCCAGCAGCTCTGGACAGGGGGATCAGCCCCAGCATTTT. Translated: CASSSGQGDQPQHF. Full variable domain (outside the CDR3, taken from reference TRBV5-1 and TRBJ1-5): KAGVTQTPRYLIKTRGQQVTLSCSPISGHRSVSWYQQTPGQGLQFLFEYFSETQRNKGNFPGRFSGRQFSNSRSEMNVSTLELGDSALYLCASSSGQGDQPQHFGDGTRLSIL.